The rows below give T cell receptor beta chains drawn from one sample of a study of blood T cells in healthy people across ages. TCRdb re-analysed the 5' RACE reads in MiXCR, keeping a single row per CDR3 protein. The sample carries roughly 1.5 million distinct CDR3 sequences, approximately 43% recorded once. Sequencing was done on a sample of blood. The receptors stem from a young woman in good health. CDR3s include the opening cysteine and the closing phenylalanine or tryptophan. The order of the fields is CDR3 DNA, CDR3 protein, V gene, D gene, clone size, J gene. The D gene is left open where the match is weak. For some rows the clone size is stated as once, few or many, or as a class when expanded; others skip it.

cdr3_nt: TGCAGTGCTAGAGGTCCCAGGACTGAAGCTTTCTTT; cdr3_aa: CSARGPRTEAFF; v_call: TRBV20-1; d_call: -; clone_size: few; j_call: TRBJ1-1
cdr3_nt: TGTGCCTGGAGTACGGCTAGCGACCACAATGAGCAGTTCTTC; cdr3_aa: CAWSTASDHNEQFF; v_call: TRBV30; d_call: -; clone_size: -; j_call: TRBJ2-1
cdr3_nt: TGTGCCAGCAGTGGGGGGGGAATCGTCTCCTACGAGCAGTACTTC; cdr3_aa: CASSGGGIVSYEQYF; v_call: TRBV28; d_call: TRBD2; clone_size: -; j_call: TRBJ2-7
cdr3_nt: TGTGCCAGCAGCTTCGGGACAGGGGGAGACTACACCTTC; cdr3_aa: CASSFGTGGDYTF; v_call: TRBV7-9; d_call: TRBD1; clone_size: -; j_call: TRBJ1-2
cdr3_nt: TGTGCCACCAGCAGAGACAGGGACGAGACCCAGTACTTC; cdr3_aa: CATSRDRDETQYF; v_call: TRBV15; d_call: -; clone_size: -; j_call: TRBJ2-5
cdr3_nt: TGTGCCAGCAGCCCAGAACTAGCGGAAGAGACCCAGTACTTC; cdr3_aa: CASSPELAEETQYF; v_call: TRBV4-2; d_call: TRBD2; clone_size: many; j_call: TRBJ2-5
cdr3_nt: TGTGCCAGCAGCCAGACAGATAGCAATCAGCCCCAGCATTTT; cdr3_aa: CASSQTDSNQPQHF; v_call: TRBV12-3/TRBV12-4; d_call: -; clone_size: -; j_call: TRBJ1-5
cdr3_nt: TGTGCCAGCAGTAGGCGGGGACTGTACAATGAGCAGTTCTTC; cdr3_aa: CASSRRGLYNEQFF; v_call: TRBV27; d_call: -; clone_size: few; j_call: TRBJ2-1
cdr3_nt: TGCAGCGTTGAACTAGCGGGGGAGCAAGAGACCCAGTACTTC; cdr3_aa: CSVELAGEQETQYF; v_call: TRBV29-1; d_call: TRBD2; clone_size: -; j_call: TRBJ2-5
cdr3_nt: TGTGCCAGCAGCCCTGGACAGGGAGGCAGTCAGCCCCAGCATTTT; cdr3_aa: CASSPGQGGSQPQHF; v_call: TRBV12-3/TRBV12-4; d_call: TRBD1; clone_size: once; j_call: TRBJ1-5
cdr3_nt: TGTGCCAGCAGTTTTTCCTCGGGATTTGGCTACACCTTC; cdr3_aa: CASSFSSGFGYTF; v_call: TRBV27; d_call: -; clone_size: few; j_call: TRBJ1-2
cdr3_nt: TGCAGTGTTCACGACAGATACTCCTACAATGAGCAGTTCTTC; cdr3_aa: CSVHDRYSYNEQFF; v_call: TRBV20-1; d_call: -; clone_size: -; j_call: TRBJ2-1
cdr3_nt: TGTGCCAGCAGCGTAGGGTCGGGAGGGCCGAGAGATACGCAGTATTTT; cdr3_aa: CASSVGSGGPRDTQYF; v_call: TRBV9; d_call: TRBD2; clone_size: -; j_call: TRBJ2-3
cdr3_nt: TGTGCCAGCAGCAAAGGACATCAGACTAGCGGGGTTTACGAGCAGTACTTC; cdr3_aa: CASSKGHQTSGVYEQYF; v_call: TRBV21-1; d_call: -; clone_size: few; j_call: TRBJ2-7
cdr3_nt: TGCGCCAGCAGCTTCCGGGACCGGCAAGAGACCCAGTACTTC; cdr3_aa: CASSFRDRQETQYF; v_call: TRBV5-1; d_call: -; clone_size: -; j_call: TRBJ2-5
cdr3_nt: TGCGCCAGCAGCGGGGGACGGACAAGCGTGAACACTGAAGCTTTCTTT; cdr3_aa: CASSGGRTSVNTEAFF; v_call: TRBV5-1; d_call: -; clone_size: -; j_call: TRBJ1-1
cdr3_nt: TGCAGCGTTGAAAAACAGTTCAACACTGAAGCTTTCTTT; cdr3_aa: CSVEKQFNTEAFF; v_call: TRBV29-1; d_call: -; clone_size: few; j_call: TRBJ1-1
cdr3_nt: TGTGCCAGCAGCCAAGAACCCGTACAGTCGTTCATCCCCAATGAGCAGTTCTTC; cdr3_aa: CASSQEPVQSFIPNEQFF; v_call: TRBV14; d_call: -; clone_size: -; j_call: TRBJ2-1
cdr3_nt: TGCAGTGCTGGGGGGGGACGGGATTATGGCTACACCTTC; cdr3_aa: CSAGGGRDYGYTF; v_call: TRBV20-1; d_call: -; clone_size: few; j_call: TRBJ1-2
cdr3_nt: TGTGCCAGCAGTTTACCGGTCGTGGGTGAGCAGTTCTTC; cdr3_aa: CASSLPVVGEQFF; v_call: TRBV27; d_call: -; clone_size: -; j_call: TRBJ2-1
cdr3_nt: TGTGCCAGCAGCTTCGCGCAGTCCTACGAGCAGTACTTC; cdr3_aa: CASSFAQSYEQYF; v_call: TRBV7-2; d_call: -; clone_size: few; j_call: TRBJ2-7
cdr3_nt: TGCAGTGCTAGTACCCTAGCGGAGTACTACAATGAGCAGTACTTC; cdr3_aa: CSASTLAEYYNEQYF; v_call: TRBV20-1; d_call: TRBD2; clone_size: -; j_call: TRBJ2-5
cdr3_nt: TGTGCCAGCAGCTTTCGAACAGGGATGGGAGAAGCTTTCTTT; cdr3_aa: CASSFRTGMGEAFF; v_call: TRBV7-6; d_call: -; clone_size: -; j_call: TRBJ1-1
cdr3_nt: TGCGCCAGCAGCCTGGACACCCATAACTATGGCTACACCTTC; cdr3_aa: CASSLDTHNYGYTF; v_call: TRBV4-1; d_call: -; clone_size: few; j_call: TRBJ1-2
cdr3_nt: TGTGCCAGCTCACCACCGGCTATAGCGGGGGTACTAAGCTCCTACAATGAGCAGTTCTTC; cdr3_aa: CASSPPAIAGVLSSYNEQFF; v_call: TRBV18; d_call: TRBD2; clone_size: -; j_call: TRBJ2-1
cdr3_nt: TGCGCCAGCAGCTTTATAGGGGGGGAGACCCAGTACTTC; cdr3_aa: CASSFIGGETQYF; v_call: TRBV5-1; d_call: -; clone_size: few; j_call: TRBJ2-5
cdr3_nt: TGCAGTGCAGAAGGACTAGCGGGGGGGGGATACAATGAGCAGTTCTTC; cdr3_aa: CSAEGLAGGGYNEQFF; v_call: TRBV20-1; d_call: TRBD2; clone_size: -; j_call: TRBJ2-1
cdr3_nt: TGTGCCAGCAGTTCCAACGGACTAGCGGGGTATATGGAGACCCAGTACTTC; cdr3_aa: CASSSNGLAGYMETQYF; v_call: TRBV6-6; d_call: TRBD2; clone_size: few; j_call: TRBJ2-5
cdr3_nt: TGTGCCAGCAGGCCGAACTTTGGTGGACAGGCAGTCACCTACAATGAGCAGTTCTTC; cdr3_aa: CASRPNFGGQAVTYNEQFF; v_call: TRBV21-1; d_call: -; clone_size: -; j_call: TRBJ2-1
cdr3_nt: TGTGCCAGCAGCCGTAGATTGCCCTATGGCTACACCTTC; cdr3_aa: CASSRRLPYGYTF; v_call: TRBV3-1; d_call: -; clone_size: -; j_call: TRBJ1-2
cdr3_nt: TGTGCCAGCAACCTACTAGCGGCCCGAGGGACCCAGTACTTC; cdr3_aa: CASNLLAARGTQYF; v_call: TRBV6-2/TRBV6-3; d_call: TRBD2; clone_size: -; j_call: TRBJ2-5
cdr3_nt: TGTGCCAGCAGCCCCCTGAATGGGTGGGAGACCCAGTACTTC; cdr3_aa: CASSPLNGWETQYF; v_call: TRBV7-6; d_call: -; clone_size: few; j_call: TRBJ2-5
cdr3_nt: TGTGCCAGCAGTTTAGATCGGACAGGGAACTACGAGCAGTACTTC; cdr3_aa: CASSLDRTGNYEQYF; v_call: TRBV27; d_call: TRBD1; clone_size: few; j_call: TRBJ2-7
cdr3_nt: TGCAGTGCTCCGGGACTAGCGGTGCAGTATTTT; cdr3_aa: CSAPGLAVQYF; v_call: TRBV20-1; d_call: TRBD2; clone_size: -; j_call: TRBJ2-3
cdr3_nt: TGTGCCAGCAGCGGCAGGGGGCGCGGTACGGGTGAGCAGTTCTTC; cdr3_aa: CASSGRGRGTGEQFF; v_call: TRBV5-6; d_call: TRBD1; clone_size: once; j_call: TRBJ2-1
cdr3_nt: TGTGCCAGCGGAGACAGGGGATCAGGGAACACTGAAGCTTTCTTT; cdr3_aa: CASGDRGSGNTEAFF; v_call: TRBV6-6; d_call: TRBD1; clone_size: -; j_call: TRBJ1-1
cdr3_nt: TGCGCCAGCAGCCAAGAGTACCGAGGACAGGGATACAATGAGCAGTTCTTC; cdr3_aa: CASSQEYRGQGYNEQFF; v_call: TRBV4-3; d_call: TRBD1; clone_size: -; j_call: TRBJ2-1
cdr3_nt: TGCAGTGCTAGGGCCGGGATTAGCACAGATACGCAGTATTTT; cdr3_aa: CSARAGISTDTQYF; v_call: TRBV20-1; d_call: -; clone_size: -; j_call: TRBJ2-3
cdr3_nt: TGTGCCAGCAGCTTAGGGCAGGACACTGAAGCTTTCTTT; cdr3_aa: CASSLGQDTEAFF; v_call: TRBV13; d_call: -; clone_size: many; j_call: TRBJ1-1
cdr3_nt: TGTGCCAGCAGTTTGGGACTAGCGGTGAGCTCCTACAATGAGCAGTTCTTC; cdr3_aa: CASSLGLAVSSYNEQFF; v_call: TRBV6-5; d_call: TRBD2; clone_size: few; j_call: TRBJ2-1
cdr3_nt: TGTGCCAGCAGCTTATTGGGACAGGGAGTCGGGGAGCTGTTTTTT; cdr3_aa: CASSLLGQGVGELFF; v_call: TRBV7-9; d_call: TRBD1; clone_size: -; j_call: TRBJ2-2
cdr3_nt: TGTGCCAGCAGTTTTGGGGGACTAGCGGGAGACGGTGAGCAGTTCTTC; cdr3_aa: CASSFGGLAGDGEQFF; v_call: TRBV5-5; d_call: TRBD2; clone_size: once; j_call: TRBJ2-1